The 5 T cell receptor beta chains below were found in one sample sequenced in a study of graft-versus-host responses after intestinal transplantation. These receptors are not linked to any known antigen. Produced via immunoSEQ multiplex PCR; TCRdb's table is partial and in-frame only. The sample records about 85,000 clones, roughly 90% being singletons. This material consisted of unstimulated CD8+ T cells sorted from spleen or lymph node cells, taken before transplant. The receptors were sampled from a human donor who was the organ donor for an intestinal transplant.

This clone appeared a few times. DNA of the CDR3: TGTGCCAGCTCACCACCGGTCGTACGACACTCGCCGGGAAACACCATATATTTT. Translated, it gives CASSPPVVRHSPGNTIYF. The gene calls are TRBV18 and TRBJ1-3, with D unclear. V lost 0 bases and J 4 bases, leaving 19 bases between the germline ends. The germline CDR1 and CDR2 sequences are KGHSH and LQKENI. CDR3 length: 18 residues.

The chain carries TRBV2 and TRBJ2-1, with 7 bases aligning to TRBD1. The length of the CDR3 is 14 residues. Germline-derived CDR1 and CDR2 are SNHLY and FYNNEI. V shed 6 bases, J shed 7 bases, and the junction held 9 bases outside the gene matches. The CDR3 DNA is TGTGCCAGCAGCAAGGGGGCTGGTTTGAATGAGCAGTTCTTC. Its translation is CASSKGAGLNEQFF.

This chain links TRBV4-1 with TRBJ2-1; no clear D gene. With 0 bases removed from V and 7 bases from J, the gap between germline ends came to 4 bases. The CDR3 is 12 amino acids. CDR1 is MGHRA, CDR2 YSYEKL, per germline. This chain's CDR3 is CASSQDQNEQFF. CDR3 bases: TGCGCCAGCAGCCAAGACCAGAATGAGCAGTTCTTC.

J is TRBJ2-7 and V is TRBV5-1; D possibly uses TRBD1 or TRBD2 (5 bases each). The V and J ends lost 5 bases and 4 bases respectively, with 22 bases between them. Germline-derived CDR1 and CDR2 are SGHRS and YFSETQ. This CDR3 is built from 16 residues. Written as DNA, the CDR3 is TGCGCCAGCAGGGGGGTGGCTCATCTTCAGTGGTACGAGCAGTACTTC. Its translation is CASRGVAHLQWYEQYF.

The chain joins TRBV11-2 to TRBJ1-4; D is ambiguous. Germline lookup yields CDR1 SGHAT and CDR2 FQNNGV. The CDR3 has 15 residues. The V end lost 4 bases, the J end lost 7 bases, and 16 bases lay between the germline ends. The CDR3 nucleotides read TGTGCCAGCAGCTCCGGGGATCGATACGGTGAAAAACTGTTTTTT. This gives the protein CASSSGDRYGEKLFF.